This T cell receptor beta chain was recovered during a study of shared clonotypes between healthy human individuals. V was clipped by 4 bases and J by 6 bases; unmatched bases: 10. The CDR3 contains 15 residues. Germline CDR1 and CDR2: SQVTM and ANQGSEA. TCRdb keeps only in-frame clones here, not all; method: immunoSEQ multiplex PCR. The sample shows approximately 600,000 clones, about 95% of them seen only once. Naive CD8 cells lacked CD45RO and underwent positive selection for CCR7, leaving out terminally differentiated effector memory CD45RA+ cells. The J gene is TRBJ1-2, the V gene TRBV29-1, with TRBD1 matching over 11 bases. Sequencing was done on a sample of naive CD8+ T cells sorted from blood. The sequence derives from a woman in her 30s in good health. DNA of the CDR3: TGCAGCGTTGTTTCCCGGACAGGGGGCGAGGATGGCTACACCTTC. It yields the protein CSVVSRTGGEDGYTF.